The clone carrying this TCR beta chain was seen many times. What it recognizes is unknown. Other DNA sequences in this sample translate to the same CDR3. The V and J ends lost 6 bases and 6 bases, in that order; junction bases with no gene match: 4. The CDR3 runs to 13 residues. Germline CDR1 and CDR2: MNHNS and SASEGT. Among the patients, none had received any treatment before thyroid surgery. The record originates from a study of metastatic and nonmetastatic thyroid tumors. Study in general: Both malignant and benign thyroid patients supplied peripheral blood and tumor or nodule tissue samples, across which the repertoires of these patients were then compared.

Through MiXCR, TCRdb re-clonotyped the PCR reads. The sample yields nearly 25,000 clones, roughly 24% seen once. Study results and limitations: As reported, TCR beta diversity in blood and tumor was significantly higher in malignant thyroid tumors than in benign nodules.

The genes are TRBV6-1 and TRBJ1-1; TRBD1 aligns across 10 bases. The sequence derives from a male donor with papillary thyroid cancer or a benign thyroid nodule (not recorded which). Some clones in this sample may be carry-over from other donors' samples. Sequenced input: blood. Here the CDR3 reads CASSPGTGAEAFF. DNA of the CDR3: TGTGCCAGCAGCCCCGGGACAGGGGCTGAAGCTTTCTTT.